The rows below give T cell receptor beta chains drawn from one sample of a study of blood T cell repertoires in COVID-19. Here immunoSEQ multiplex PCR was the method, and the copy in TCRdb shows in-frame clones only, minus some. This repertoire shows 97,000 or so clones, roughly 80% found once; its top ten account for under 13%. Sequenced material: peripheral blood. These receptors originate from a man in his 70s with active or convalescent COVID-19. CDR3s include the opening cysteine and the closing phenylalanine or tryptophan. A D gene is named only where the DNA matches it firmly. Only part of the rows carry a size: once, few, many, or a class if the clone is expanded.

clone size,D gene,V gene,J gene,CDR3 protein,CDR3 DNA
-,TRBD1,TRBV5-4,TRBJ2-7,CASSSPGQGYEQYF,TGTGCCAGCAGCTCGCCGGGACAGGGGTACGAGCAGTACTTC
-,TRBD1,TRBV2,TRBJ1-2,CASIQTGGNYGYTF,TGTGCCAGCATCCAGACAGGGGGTAACTATGGCTACACCTTC
-,TRBD1,TRBV11-1,TRBJ2-7,CASSPVWTGNEQYF,TGTGCCAGCAGCCCCGTTTGGACAGGCAACGAGCAGTACTTC
-,-,TRBV6-6,TRBJ1-5,CASSPGTFFNQPQHF,TGTGCCAGCAGCCCTGGGACATTCTTCAATCAGCCCCAGCATTTT
-,TRBD2,TRBV4-3,TRBJ2-2,CASSPSGLAGAPGELFF,TGCGCCAGCAGCCCGAGCGGACTAGCGGGGGCCCCCGGGGAGCTGTTTTTT
-,TRBD1,TRBV18,TRBJ1-2,CASSPTRGQVHGYTF,TGTGCCAGCTCACCAACCCGCGGACAGGTCCACGGCTACACCTTC
-,-,TRBV7-9,TRBJ1-2,CASSQLDGYTF,TGTGCCAGCAGCCAACTAGATGGCTACACCTTC
-,-,TRBV18,TRBJ1-2,CASSPMTVVNDGYTF,TGTGCCAGCTCACCAATGACAGTGGTAAATGATGGCTACACCTTC
-,-,TRBV4-2,TRBJ2-7,CASSQDALYEQYF,TGTGCCAGCAGCCAAGATGCGCTCTACGAGCAGTACTTC
-,-,TRBV10-2,TRBJ1-1,CASASSGRRGTEAFF,TGCGCCAGCGCTTCGTCGGGACGGCGGGGCACTGAAGCTTTCTTT
-,-,TRBV4-1,TRBJ2-5,CASSQVDPSLLSNRETQYF,TGCGCCAGCAGCCAAGTAGATCCTAGCCTCTTATCAAACCGGGAGACCCAGTACTTC
-,TRBD1,TRBV30,TRBJ2-7,CAWSTPGQGNGGQYF,TGTGCCTGGAGTACCCCGGGACAGGGGAACGGGGGGCAGTACTTC
-,TRBD2,TRBV25-1,TRBJ2-3,CASSAQGLRLAGLNTQYF,TGTGCCAGCAGTGCCCAGGGTCTCAGACTAGCGGGGTTAAATACGCAGTATTTT
-,TRBD1,TRBV12-5,TRBJ2-1,CASGLGDSYNEQFF,TGTGCTAGTGGTTTGGGGGACAGCTACAATGAGCAGTTCTTC
few,-,TRBV10-1,TRBJ2-7,CASSEALGPYEQYF,TGCGCCAGCAGTGAAGCCCTGGGGCCCTACGAGCAGTACTTC
-,-,TRBV9,TRBJ2-1,CASSSLTGSHNEQFF,TGTGCCAGCAGCTCGTTAACCGGGTCCCACAATGAGCAGTTCTTC
few,-,TRBV10-1,TRBJ1-5,CASSESPDQPQHF,TGCGCCAGCAGTGAGTCCCCAGATCAGCCCCAGCATTTT
-,-,TRBV7-2,TRBJ1-4,CASSPFRKSTNEKLFF,TGTGCCAGCAGCCCGTTCAGGAAATCAACTAATGAAAAACTGTTTTTT
-,TRBD2,TRBV18,TRBJ2-5,CASSPPLAGYQETQYF,TGTGCCAGCTCACCACCCCTAGCGGGGTACCAAGAGACCCAGTACTTC
-,-,TRBV27,TRBJ1-6,CASSKTGLNSPLHF,TGTGCCAGCAGTAAAACAGGGCTCAATTCACCCCTCCACTTT
-,-,TRBV12-3/TRBV12-4,TRBJ1-6,CASRRGDSPLHF,TGTGCCAGCAGGCGGGGGGACTCACCCCTCCACTTT
-,TRBD1,TRBV3-1/TRBV3-2,TRBJ2-1,CASSQSTGGYEQFF,TGTGCCAGCAGCCAAAGCACAGGGGGCTATGAGCAGTTCTTC
-,-,TRBV3-1/TRBV3-2,TRBJ1-1,CASSQARQEAFF,TGTGCCAGCAGCCAGGCGAGACAGGAAGCTTTCTTT
-,TRBD2,TRBV2,TRBJ2-7,CASSSSPGGLAGPHSYEQYF,TGTGCCAGCAGTTCCTCCCCCGGGGGACTAGCGGGACCCCACTCCTACGAGCAGTACTTC
-,TRBD1,TRBV7-2,TRBJ1-6,CASSSTGQGIYNSPLHF,TGTGCCAGCAGCTCGACGGGACAGGGAATATATAATTCACCCCTCCACTTT
-,TRBD2,TRBV3-1/TRBV3-2,TRBJ2-1,CASSQAFSGTHNEQFF,TGTGCCAGCAGCCAAGCCTTTAGCGGGACCCACAATGAGCAGTTCTTC
-,TRBD2,TRBV27,TRBJ2-4,CASSPPTGLAGGPGKNIQYF,TGTGCCAGCAGCCCGCCCACGGGACTAGCGGGGGGGCCGGGCAAAAACATTCAGTACTTC
-,TRBD2,TRBV5-4,TRBJ2-3,CASSLRLAGGTDTQYF,TGTGCCAGCAGCCTCCGACTAGCGGGGGGCACAGATACGCAGTATTTT
few,TRBD2,TRBV9,TRBJ2-3,CASSPIGGGTGDTQYF,TGTGCCAGCAGCCCCATCGGCGGGGGGACGGGAGATACGCAGTATTTT
-,TRBD1,TRBV27,TRBJ1-5,CASSYRQGGGQPQHF,TGTGCCAGCAGTTACCGACAGGGGGGGGGTCAGCCCCAGCATTTT
-,-,TRBV7-9,TRBJ2-5,CASSPEGETQYF,TGTGCCAGCAGTCCCGAGGGAGAGACCCAGTACTTC
-,-,TRBV2,TRBJ1-1,CASTKWGHLNTEAFF,TGTGCCAGCACCAAGTGGGGACACCTGAACACTGAAGCTTTCTTT
-,TRBD1,TRBV27,TRBJ1-2,CASSSHNRGDYGYTF,TGTGCCAGCAGTTCCCATAACAGGGGCGACTATGGCTACACCTTC
-,TRBD1,TRBV6-5,TRBJ1-2,CASKITGETGYTF,TGTGCCAGCAAGATTACAGGGGAGACGGGCTACACCTTC
-,TRBD1,TRBV28,TRBJ1-4,CASSSPGGQGQLFF,TGTGCCAGCAGTTCCCCCGGAGGACAGGGGCAACTGTTTTTT
few,-,TRBV6-1,TRBJ2-7,CASSDGQGRIYEQYF,TGTGCCAGCAGTGACGGGCAGGGTAGGATCTACGAGCAGTACTTC
-,TRBD2,TRBV5-1,TRBJ2-2,CASNFLAGDTGELFF,TGCGCCAGCAACTTTCTAGCGGGGGACACCGGGGAGCTGTTTTTT
-,TRBD1,TRBV15,TRBJ2-1,CATTPGQGVYEQFF,TGTGCCACCACCCCGGGACAGGGTGTGTATGAGCAGTTCTTC
-,-,TRBV11-3,TRBJ2-4,CASSLDHGGTGPLAKNIQYF,TGTGCCAGCAGCTTAGATCATGGGGGCACGGGCCCCTTAGCCAAAAACATTCAGTACTTC
-,TRBD1,TRBV29-1,TRBJ1-1,CSGNRGPRTEAFF,TGCAGCGGAAACAGGGGGCCGCGGACTGAAGCTTTCTTT
-,TRBD1,TRBV7-3,TRBJ1-6,CASSRTGGDSPLHF,TGTGCCAGCAGCCGGACAGGGGGCGATTCACCCCTCCACTTT
-,-,TRBV9,TRBJ1-3,CASSIGGLSGNTIYF,TGTGCCAGCAGCATAGGCGGCCTCTCTGGAAACACCATATATTTT
-,TRBD2,TRBV10-2,TRBJ2-7,CASSEGLAGPYEQYF,TGCGCCAGCAGTGAAGGACTAGCGGGTCCCTACGAGCAGTACTTC